The 17 T cell receptor beta chains below all came from one sample that was sequenced in a study of T cell repertoires in cytomegalovirus infection. One entry per CDR3 protein, called by TCRdb with MiXCR from the reads. The repertoire holds under 850,000 distinct CDR3 sequences, 35% to 40% seen once, with roughly 2.8% in the top ten. Specimen: PBMCs. Receptors originate from a human donor in good health (CMV status not recorded). Some clones in this sample may be carry-over from other donors' samples.

The chain links TRBV28 to TRBJ1-1; D call uncertain. This CDR3 is 17 amino acids long. Germline CDR1 is MDHEN and CDR2 is SYDVKM. Deletions cut 0 bases from V and 2 bases from J, with 16 bases between. This CDR3 reads CASSLWGLGLENTEAFF. The CDR3 coding sequence is TGTGCCAGCAGTTTATGGGGCCTCGGTCTAGAAAACACTGAAGCTTTCTTT.

The V gene is TRBV2, the J gene TRBJ1-6, with a tentative D call TRBD1 (6 bases). The CDR3 is 14 amino acids. V shed 4 bases and J shed 10 bases, with 14 bases lying between them. Germline assignment: CDR1 SNHLY and CDR2 FYNNEI. For the CDR3, the DNA is TGTGCCAGCAGTGTAGGACAGCGGCGATCACCCCTCCACTTT. Translation: CASSVGQRRSPLHF.

This chain connects TRBV7-2 to TRBJ1-1; TRBD1 is a possible D gene (6 bases). Trimming shortened V by 1 base and J by 7 bases, and 16 bases separated the two germline ends. CDR1 and CDR2 (germline): SGHTA, FQGNSA. The CDR3 covers 15 residues. CDR3 in amino acids: CASSLVQGQYIEAFF. The CDR3 DNA sequence: TGTGCCAGCAGCTTAGTGCAGGGACAATACATTGAAGCTTTCTTT.

The V and J genes are TRBV5-1 and TRBJ2-7; 10 nucleotides match TRBD1. Germline V gene sequence: CDR1 SGHRS, CDR2 YFSETQ. The ends lost 0 bases at V and 4 bases at J; junction bases unmatched: 10. This CDR3 comprises 17 residues. The CDR3 DNA sequence: TGCGCCAGCAGCTTGGCCGGGGGACAGGGGTGGAATTACGAGCAGTACTTC. This translates into CASSLAGGQGWNYEQYF.

This clonotype was seen a single time. CDR3 residues: CASSIPGGPQHF. The CDR3 DNA is TGTGCCAGTAGTATACCGGGGGGGCCCCAGCATTTT. The chain carries TRBV19 and TRBJ1-5; D is perhaps TRBD1 (5 bases). Looked up from germline, CDR1 is LNHDA and CDR2 is SQIVND (reference sequence). The V end was cut by 2 bases, the J end by 9 bases, with 8 bases between. The CDR3 runs 12 residues.

This clonotype turned up a few times. V and J are TRBV29-1 and TRBJ2-2, with D hard to call. The germline V and J ends were trimmed by 4 bases and 5 bases, with 14 bases remaining between them. Germline-derived CDR1 and CDR2 are SQVTM and ANQGSEA. This CDR3 contains 14 residues. The CDR3 DNA reads TGCAGCGTTGTGGGCAGCAAAGGGACCGGGGAGCTGTTTTTT. Amino acids: CSVVGSKGTGELFF.

In its sample, this clonotype was seen a few times. This chain connects TRBV7-8 to TRBJ2-1; D unclear. Germline CDR1 SGHVS, CDR2 FQNEAQ. There are 15 residues in the CDR3. Trimming pared 1 base from V and 4 bases from J, leaving 11 bases between. DNA of the CDR3: TGTGCCAGCAGCTTAGGGGGTGTCCTTTACAATGAGCAGTTCTTC. Translated, it gives CASSLGGVLYNEQFF.

The sample holds a few counts of this clonotype. V gene TRBV7-8 combines with J gene TRBJ1-1; D may be TRBD1 (6 bases). The CDR3 is 17 residues long. The germline CDR1 and CDR2 sequences are SGHVS and FQNEAQ. V was shortened by 3 bases and J by 0 bases, with 17 bases between the two germline ends. This chain's CDR3 is CASSFPKLGQLNTEAFF. DNA of the CDR3: TGTGCCAGCAGCTTTCCCAAACTGGGACAACTGAACACTGAAGCTTTCTTT.

The gene calls are TRBV7-2 and TRBJ2-1; 8 bases line up with TRBD2. Germline assignment: CDR1 SGHTA and CDR2 FQGNSA. V lost 5 bases to trimming and J lost 2 bases; unmatched junction nucleotides: 17. This CDR3 has 19 residues. CDR3 DNA: TGTGCCAGCAGCCTTTCCGGATTTCAACTAGCGGAGACCTACAATGAGCAGTTCTTC. Translation gives CASSLSGFQLAETYNEQFF. Filled out from reference TRBV7-2 and TRBJ2-1, the complete variable domain reads GAGVSQSPSNKVTEKGKDVELRCDPISGHTALYWYRQSLGQGLEFLIYFQGNSAPDKSGLPSDRFSAERTGGSVSTLTIQRTQQEDSAVYLCASSLSGFQLAETYNEQFFGPGTRLTVL.

This clonotype was counted only a few times. The chain couples TRBV19 to TRBJ1-5; no clear D gene. V dropped 6 bases and J dropped 5 bases, with 17 bases sitting between them. CDR3 length equals 15 residues. Looked up from germline, CDR1 is LNHDA and CDR2 is SQIVND (reference sequence). CDR3 sequence: CASSRSGSKDQPQHF. In DNA form, the CDR3 reads TGTGCCAGTAGCCGATCGGGGTCTAAAGATCAGCCCCAGCATTTT.

This clonotype was counted a few times. The chain couples TRBV4-1 to TRBJ1-4; 8 bases agree with TRBD1. CDR1 MGHRA and CDR2 YSYEKL come from the germline V gene. The CDR3 extends over 20 amino acids. V trimming: 1 base; J trimming: 6 bases; junction bases outside the gene matches: 19. This CDR3 reads CASSQVRPDRVRLDDEKLFF. The CDR3 bases are TGCGCCAGCAGCCAAGTCCGGCCGGACAGGGTCCGTCTAGACGATGAAAAACTGTTTTTT.

This clonotype turned up a few times. J is TRBJ2-5 and V is TRBV19, with D possibly matching TRBD2 (6 bases). The CDR3 contains 12 residues. V shed 6 bases and J shed 4 bases, with 9 bases lying between them. From germline, CDR1 is LNHDA and CDR2 SQIVND (reference sequence). This chain's CDR3 is CASRDYLETQYF. DNA of the CDR3: TGTGCCAGTAGGGACTACTTAGAGACCCAGTACTTC.

The table lists this clonotype with many counts. This chain joins TRBV7-2 and TRBJ1-2; D is ambiguous. Trimming took 5 bases from V and 4 from J, leaving 20 bases between them. The CDR3 loop spans 16 amino acids. Germline V gene sequence: CDR1 SGHTA, CDR2 FQGNSA. CDR3 DNA sequence: TGTGCCAGCAGCCCTACCGCCGGGCGGAACTCCTATGGCTACACCTTC. As protein: CASSPTAGRNSYGYTF.

Only a few counts were recorded for this clonotype. The rearrangement links TRBV15 to TRBJ1-5; TRBD1 might be the D (5 bases). V shed 11 bases and J shed 0 bases, with 23 bases lying between them. The CDR3 is made up of 17 amino acids. The germline V gene has CDR1 LNHNV and CDR2 YYDKDF (reference sequence). CDR3 sequence (DNA): TGTGCCGTCGGCCCGGCAGGGAGTCCCCTTAGCAATCAGCCCCAGCATTTT. Amino acids: CAVGPAGSPLSNQPQHF.

The sample holds a few counts of this clonotype. The rearrangement uses TRBV29-1 and TRBJ1-1, with D maybe TRBD1 (6 bases). The germline V gene encodes CDR1 SQVTM and CDR2 ANQGSEA. This CDR3 spans 13 amino acids. V lost 5 bases and J lost 0, with 10 bases in between. The CDR3 coding sequence is TGCAGCGTTTCCACAGGGATGAACACTGAAGCTTTCTTT. Residues: CSVSTGMNTEAFF.

CDR3 bases: TGCAGTGCTAGAGATAGTACAGGGAACCAGCCCCAGCATTTT. It encodes CSARDSTGNQPQHF. The V gene is TRBV20-1, the J gene TRBJ1-5; TRBD1 might be the D (6 bases). The V end was cut by 0 bases, the J end by 7 bases, with 13 bases between. Germline-derived CDR1 and CDR2 are DFQATT and SNEGSKA (reference sequence). The CDR3 is 14 residues long.

The V call is TRBV28, the J call TRBJ1-6, with 9 bases identical to TRBD1. V dropped 6 bases and J dropped 10; count of bases not matched to a gene: 13. This CDR3 comprises 16 residues. CDR1 and CDR2 from the germline V gene are MDHEN and SYDVKM. CDR3 sequence reads: CASSPGQGRWGSPLHF. CDR3 sequence (DNA): TGTGCCAGCAGCCCGGGACAGGGAAGGTGGGGATCACCCCTCCACTTT. Filled out from reference TRBV28 and TRBJ1-6, the complete variable domain reads DVKVTQSSRYLVKRTGEKVFLECVQDMDHENMFWYRQDPGLGLRLIYFSYDVKMKEKGDIPEGYSVSREKKERFSLILESASTNQTSMYLCASSPGQGRWGSPLHFGNGTRLTVT.